In this sample, the clone carrying this T cell receptor (beta chain) turned up once. Its antigen remains unidentified. This record belongs to a study of vaccination effects on CD4 cells after COVID-19. The CDR3 is made up of 19 amino acids. Germline CDR1 is SGHVS and CDR2 is FQNEAQ. With 1 base removed from V and 6 bases from J, the gap between germline ends came to 26 bases. Method: immunoSEQ multiplex PCR; TCRdb's copy keeps in-frame clones and lacks some. The sample holds 37,000 or so clones; about 66% are singletons and the top ten take under 15%. The ViraFEST assay expanded antigen-specific CD4+ T cells with viral peptide pools before sequencing. Subsequent to a culture period of approximately 11 days, CD4+ T cells were isolated. Among the vaccine recipients, none had a prior SARS-CoV-2 infection, and nucleocapsid antibodies were negative. It was with 10 IU/ml IL-2 and around 9.9 ug/ml peptides that roughly 2.2 million PBMC per well were cultured. Half the medium was replaced with IL-2 medium on days 3 and 7.

Material: CD4+ T cells from PBMCs cultured with HCoV-OC43 spike peptides, obtained before COVID-19 vaccination. Subset in this sample: HCoV-OC43 spike overlapping peptide pool stimulation. This clonotype originated in a human donor who received a COVID-19 vaccine. V and J are TRBV7-8 and TRBJ2-3; possibly TRBD1 for D (7 bases). In nucleotides, the CDR3 is TGTGCCAGCAGCTTAGGGAGTGGCACGGGGCAGGGGGACTGGGATACGCAGTATTTT. Its translation: CASSLGSGTGQGDWDTQYF.